Following are 7 T cell receptor beta chains from one sample sequenced in a study of long-term antiretroviral therapy in people with HIV. Running of the v3.0 immunoSEQ assay took place at survey level. Only in-frame clones appear in the TCRdb table, and some are missing; sequencing was by immunoSEQ multiplex PCR. The sample yields more than 20,000 clones, less than 85% seen once. The sequences come from unsorted PBMCs, collected 2.3 years after starting antiretroviral therapy. The receptors stem from a man aged 40-49 years with HIV.

This sequence joins TRBV7-9 and TRBJ2-1; 9 bases align to TRBD1. Germline V gene sequence: CDR1 SEHNR, CDR2 FQNEAQ (reference sequence). Trimming at V came to 5 bases and at J to 9 bases, leaving 20 bases not matched to a gene. The CDR3 is 18 amino acids. DNA for the CDR3: TGTGCCAGCAGCCCTGTCGAGTGGGTCGGGACAGGGTGGGGTGAGCAGTTCTTC. This gives the protein CASSPVEWVGTGWGEQFF.

The chain couples TRBV9 to TRBJ1-1, with 8 bases matching TRBD1. With V trimmed by 3 bases and J by 5 bases, 9 bases remained unmatched. Germline CDR1 SGDLS, CDR2 YYNGEE. This CDR3 is 15 amino acids long. The CDR3 is CASSATPGTGTEAFF. For the CDR3, the DNA is TGTGCCAGCAGCGCAACCCCCGGGACAGGAACTGAAGCTTTCTTT.

This clone was detected a few times. The chain recombines TRBV5-6 with TRBJ1-5; D call uncertain. The V end was cut by 4 bases, the J end by 5 bases, with 22 bases between. This CDR3 region has 17 residues. Germline-derived CDR1 and CDR2 are SGHDT and YYEEEE. DNA of the CDR3: TGTGCCAGCAGCAACCAATACCGGGCCGAGGGAGATCAGCCCCAGCATTTT. The encoded protein is CASSNQYRAEGDQPQHF.

The rearrangement links TRBV6-1 to TRBJ1-2; the match to TRBD1 covers 7 bases. J lost 3 bases, V lost 2 bases, and 12 bases had no gene match. The CDR3 has 17 residues. From germline, CDR1 is MNHNS and CDR2 SASEGT. The CDR3 nucleotides are TGTGCCAGCAGTGAAATCGCGGGACAGTCCGTCCACTATGGCTACACCTTC. It codes for CASSEIAGQSVHYGYTF.

In regard to this clone: Other DNA sequences in the sample encode the same CDR3. The chain joins TRBV7-3 to TRBJ2-2; unclear D gene. Germline CDR1 is SGHTA and CDR2 is FQGTGA. Trimming removed 1 base from V and 3 bases from J, with 9 bases in between. The CDR3 sequence is 15 residues long. The CDR3 DNA is TGTGCCAGCAGCTTAAGCCGGGCGCACACCGGGGAGCTGTTTTTT. Translated, it gives CASSLSRAHTGELFF. The full variable domain, completed using reference TRBV7-3 and TRBJ2-2, is GAGVSQTPSNKVTEKGKYVELRCDPISGHTALYWYRQSLGQGPEFLIYFQGTGAADDSGLPNDRFFAVRPEGSVSTLKIQRTERGDSAVYLCASSLSRAHTGELFFGEGSRLTVL.

This rearrangement joins TRBV30 to TRBJ2-2; the match to TRBD1 covers 9 bases. The germline gives CDR1 GTSNPN, CDR2 SVGIG (reference sequence). Trimming cost V 7 bases and J 3 bases; bases outside gene matches: 12. The CDR3 runs to 16 residues. CDR3 amino acids: CAFRDRVSLYTGELFF. The CDR3 nucleotides read TGTGCCTTCCGGGACAGGGTGTCCCTATACACCGGGGAGCTGTTTTTT.

The CDR3 region is CASSQVKGNTYEQYF. DNA for the CDR3: TGTGCCAGCAGCCAAGTTAAGGGAAATACCTACGAGCAGTACTTC. The chain combines TRBV14 with TRBJ2-7, with D uncertain. There are 15 residues in the CDR3. Trimming pared 1 base from V and 2 bases from J, leaving 12 bases between. Per germline, CDR1 SGHDN and CDR2 FVKESK.